The clone carrying this T cell receptor beta chain occurred a few times. The antigen remains undetermined. This record belongs to a study of shared clonotypes between healthy human individuals. In the study overall: For every donor, three CD4 naive, three CD4 memory, two CD8 naive and one CD8 memory plates were used. Study outcomes and limitations: Among the subsets, naive ones generally showed larger estimated richness than memory ones. Rarefaction curves obtained for sorted subsets showed sequencing incomplete despite large depth.

Sequencing used immunoSEQ multiplex PCR; TCRdb keeps in-frame clones, though not all of them. Of 2 million to 2.5 million clones in the sample, approximately 93% were seen once. Healthy HIV-negative adults without recent acute infections or vaccinations served as donors. Trimming removed 8 bases at V and 11 bases at J, with 10 bases between. This CDR3 is 10 amino acids long. Germline V gene data show CDR1 as MDHEN and CDR2 as SYDVKM. Sequenced material: naive CD4+ T cells from PBMCs. Subset meaning: CD45RA+ positively selected. The chain joins TRBV28 to TRBJ1-5; D remains unclear. The source is a young man in good health. Some clones in this sample may be carry-over from other donors' samples. The CDR3 region is CASGLAAQHF. CDR3 nucleotides: TGTGCCAGCGGGCTCGCAGCCCAGCATTTT.